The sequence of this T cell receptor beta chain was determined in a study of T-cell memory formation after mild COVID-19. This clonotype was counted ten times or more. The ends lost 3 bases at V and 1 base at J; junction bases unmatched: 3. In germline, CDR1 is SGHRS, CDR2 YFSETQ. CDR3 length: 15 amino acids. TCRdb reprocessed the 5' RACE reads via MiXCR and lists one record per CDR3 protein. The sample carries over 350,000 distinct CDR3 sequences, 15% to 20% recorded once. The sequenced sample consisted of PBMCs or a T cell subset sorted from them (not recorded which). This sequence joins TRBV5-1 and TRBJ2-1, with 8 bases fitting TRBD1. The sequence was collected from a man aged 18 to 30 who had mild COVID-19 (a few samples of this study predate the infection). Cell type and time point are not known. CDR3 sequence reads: CASSWGTGSYNEQFF. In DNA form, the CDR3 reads TGCGCCAGCAGCTGGGGGACAGGTTCCTACAATGAGCAGTTCTTC.